The clone carrying this TCR beta chain was counted at least ten times. The target antigen is unknown. This specimen comes from a study of naive and memory T cell subsets. Ligated cDNA underwent four rounds of PCR with nested alpha and beta constant region primers and SP2. Blood and skin TCR RNA was reverse transcribed with alpha and beta constant primers. One entry per CDR3 protein results from TCRdb running MiXCR on the UMI-ligation and nested PCR reads. In the table there are roughly 13,000 distinct CDR3 sequences, less than 5.5% of which are singletons. Unmatched junction bases numbered 11, after V lost 6 bases and J lost 8 bases. The germline gives CDR1 MNHEY, CDR2 SVGEGT. The CDR3 has 14 amino acids. Treatment here: skin biopsy from PPD injection site in Mantoux-positive individual. TCR cDNA received a 3' ligated oligonucleotide that carried a UMI. Input was 1 to 1000 ng of DNase-treated total RNA without cell sorting.

Study-wide results and caveats: TCRs were reportedly recovered from both biopsy types, mostly tuberculin test sites.

Here the sequenced sample was skin, taken from a tuberculin skin test site. The chain is built from TRBV6-2 or TRBV6-3 and TRBJ2-3; 7 bases fit TRBD2. The sequence derives from an adult in good health. CDR3 sequence reads: CASSPGGRGGTQYF. In nucleotides, the CDR3 is TGTGCCAGCAGCCCGGGGGGACGCGGGGGTACGCAGTATTTT.